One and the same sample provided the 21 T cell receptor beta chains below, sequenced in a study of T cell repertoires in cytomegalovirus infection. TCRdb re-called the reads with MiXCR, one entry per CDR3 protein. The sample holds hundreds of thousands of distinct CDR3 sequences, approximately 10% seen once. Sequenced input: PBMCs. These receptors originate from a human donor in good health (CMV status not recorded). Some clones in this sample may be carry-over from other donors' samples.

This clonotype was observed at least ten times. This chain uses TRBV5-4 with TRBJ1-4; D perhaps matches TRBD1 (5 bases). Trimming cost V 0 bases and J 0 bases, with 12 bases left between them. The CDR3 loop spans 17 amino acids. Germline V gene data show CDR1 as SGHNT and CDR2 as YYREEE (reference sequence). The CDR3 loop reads CASSLGGGPATNEKLFF. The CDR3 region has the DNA TGTGCCAGCAGCTTGGGTGGGGGACCTGCAACTAATGAAAAACTGTTTTTT. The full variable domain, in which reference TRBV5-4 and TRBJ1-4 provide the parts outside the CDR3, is ETGVTQSPTHLIKTRGQQVTLRCSSQSGHNTVSWYQQALGQGPQFIFQYYREEENGRGNFPPRFSGLQFPNYSSELNVNALELDDSALYLCASSLGGGPATNEKLFFGSGTQLSVL.

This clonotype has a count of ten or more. CDR3 amino acids: CASSRLRERNQPQHF. The CDR3 DNA reads as TGTGCCAGCTCACGGCTACGGGAGCGCAATCAGCCCCAGCATTTT. The chain employs TRBV18 and TRBJ1-5; D unclear. Trimming took 4 bases from V and 2 from J, leaving 12 bases between them. Germline assignment: CDR1 KGHSH and CDR2 LQKENI. The CDR3 loop spans 15 amino acids.

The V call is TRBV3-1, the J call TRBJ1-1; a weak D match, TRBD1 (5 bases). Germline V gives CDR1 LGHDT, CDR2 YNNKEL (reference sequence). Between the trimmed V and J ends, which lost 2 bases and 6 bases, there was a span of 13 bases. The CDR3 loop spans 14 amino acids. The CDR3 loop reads CASSQNSRDSEAFF. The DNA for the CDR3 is TGTGCCAGCAGCCAAAACTCCAGGGATTCTGAAGCTTTCTTT.

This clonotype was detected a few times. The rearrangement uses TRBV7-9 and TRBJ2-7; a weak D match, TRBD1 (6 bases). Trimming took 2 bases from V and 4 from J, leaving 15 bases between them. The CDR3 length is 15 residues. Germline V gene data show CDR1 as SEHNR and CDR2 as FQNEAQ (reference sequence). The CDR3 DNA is TGTGCCAGCAGCTTAAGGACTTCCACAGGGTACGAGCAGTACTTC. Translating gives CASSLRTSTGYEQYF.

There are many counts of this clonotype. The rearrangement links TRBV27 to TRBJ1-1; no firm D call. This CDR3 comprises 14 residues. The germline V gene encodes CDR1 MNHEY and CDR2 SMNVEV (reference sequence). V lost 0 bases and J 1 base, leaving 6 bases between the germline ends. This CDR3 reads CASSLSAGNTEAFF. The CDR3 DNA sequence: TGTGCCAGCAGTTTATCAGCAGGGAACACTGAAGCTTTCTTT.

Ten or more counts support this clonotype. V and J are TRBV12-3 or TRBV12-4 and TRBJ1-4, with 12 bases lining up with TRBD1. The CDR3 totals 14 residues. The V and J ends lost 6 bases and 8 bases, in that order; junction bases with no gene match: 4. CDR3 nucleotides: TGTGCCAGCAGGGGACAGGGGGCCGGGGAAAAACTGTTTTTT. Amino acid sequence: CASRGQGAGEKLFF.

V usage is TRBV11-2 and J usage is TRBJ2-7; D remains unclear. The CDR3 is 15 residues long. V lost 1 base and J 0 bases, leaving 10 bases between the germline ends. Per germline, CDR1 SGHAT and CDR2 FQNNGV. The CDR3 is CASSLATPSSYEQYF. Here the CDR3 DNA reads TGTGCCAGCAGCTTAGCAACACCAAGCTCCTACGAGCAGTACTTC.

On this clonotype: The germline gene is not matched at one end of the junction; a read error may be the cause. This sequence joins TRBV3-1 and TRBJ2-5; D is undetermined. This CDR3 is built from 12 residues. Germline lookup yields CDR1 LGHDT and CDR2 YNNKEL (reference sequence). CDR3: CTSSLMRETQYF. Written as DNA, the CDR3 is TGTACCAGCAGCCTAATGAGGGAGACCCAGTACTTC.

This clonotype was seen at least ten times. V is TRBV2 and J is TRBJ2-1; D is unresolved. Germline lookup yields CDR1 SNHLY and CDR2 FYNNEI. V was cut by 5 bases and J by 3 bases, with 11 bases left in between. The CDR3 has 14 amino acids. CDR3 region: CASSKLSVYNEQFF. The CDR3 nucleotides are TGTGCCAGCAGTAAACTTTCGGTCTACAATGAGCAGTTCTTC.

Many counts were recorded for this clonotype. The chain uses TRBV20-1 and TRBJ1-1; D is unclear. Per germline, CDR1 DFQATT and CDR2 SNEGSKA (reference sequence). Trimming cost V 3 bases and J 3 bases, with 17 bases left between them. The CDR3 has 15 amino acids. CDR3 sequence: CSASPSRGVDTEAFF. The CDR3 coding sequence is TGCAGTGCTAGTCCGTCGCGCGGGGTCGACACTGAAGCTTTCTTT.

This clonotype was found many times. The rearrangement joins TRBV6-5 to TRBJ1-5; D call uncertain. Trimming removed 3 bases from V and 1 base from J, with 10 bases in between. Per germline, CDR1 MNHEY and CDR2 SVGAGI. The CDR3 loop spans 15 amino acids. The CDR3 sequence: CASSYAAGSNQPQHF. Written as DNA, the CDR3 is TGTGCCAGCAGTTATGCCGCCGGGAGCAATCAGCCCCAGCATTTT.

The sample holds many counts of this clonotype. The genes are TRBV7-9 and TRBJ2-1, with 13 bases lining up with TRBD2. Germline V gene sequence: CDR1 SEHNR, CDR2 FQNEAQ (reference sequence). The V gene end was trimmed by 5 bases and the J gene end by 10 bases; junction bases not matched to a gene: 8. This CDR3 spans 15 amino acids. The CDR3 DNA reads TGTGCCAGCAGCCCCTTTGGACTAGCGGGAGACGAGCAGTTCTTC. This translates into CASSPFGLAGDEQFF. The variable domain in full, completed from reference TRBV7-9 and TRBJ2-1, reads DTGVSQNPRHKITKRGQNVTFRCDPISEHNRLYWYRQTLGQGPEFLTYFQNEAQLEKSRLLSDRFSAERPKGSFSTLEIQRTEQGDSAMYLCASSPFGLAGDEQFFGPGTRLTVL.

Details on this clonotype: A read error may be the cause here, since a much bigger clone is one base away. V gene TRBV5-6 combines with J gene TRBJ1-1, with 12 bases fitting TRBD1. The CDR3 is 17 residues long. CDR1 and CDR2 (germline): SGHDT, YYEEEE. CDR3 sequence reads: CTSSPGTGGSGDTEAFF. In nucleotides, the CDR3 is TGTACCAGCAGCCCTGGGACAGGGGGCTCCGGGGACACTGAAGCTTTCTTT.

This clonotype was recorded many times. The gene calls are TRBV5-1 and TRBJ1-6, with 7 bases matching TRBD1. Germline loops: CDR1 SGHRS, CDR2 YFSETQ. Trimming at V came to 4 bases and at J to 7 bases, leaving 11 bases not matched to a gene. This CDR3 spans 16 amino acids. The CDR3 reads CASSTGRQGGNSPLHF. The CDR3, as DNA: TGCGCCAGCAGCACGGGAAGACAGGGCGGCAATTCACCCCTCCACTTT. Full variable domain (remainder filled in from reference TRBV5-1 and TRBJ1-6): KAGVTQTPRYLIKTRGQQVTLSCSPISGHRSVSWYQQTPGQGLQFLFEYFSETQRNKGNFPGRFSGRQFSNSRSEMNVSTLELGDSALYLCASSTGRQGGNSPLHFGNGTRLTVT.

CDR3 sequence (DNA): TGCAGTGCTAGAGCTACAGCGGGAGCGGAAGATACGCAGTATTTT. This gives the protein CSARATAGAEDTQYF. The gene calls are TRBV20-1 and TRBJ2-3, with 8 bases aligning to TRBD2. V lost 1 base and J lost 5; bases outside the gene matches: 8. The germline gives CDR1 DFQATT, CDR2 SNEGSKA (reference sequence). This CDR3 comprises 15 residues.

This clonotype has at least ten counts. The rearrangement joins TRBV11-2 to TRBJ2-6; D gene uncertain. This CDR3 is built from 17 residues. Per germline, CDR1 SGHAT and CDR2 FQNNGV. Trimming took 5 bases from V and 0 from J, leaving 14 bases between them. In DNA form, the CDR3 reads TGTGCCAGCAGCCCGACGATTTCATTCTCTGGGGCCAACGTCCTGACTTTC. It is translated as CASSPTISFSGANVLTF.

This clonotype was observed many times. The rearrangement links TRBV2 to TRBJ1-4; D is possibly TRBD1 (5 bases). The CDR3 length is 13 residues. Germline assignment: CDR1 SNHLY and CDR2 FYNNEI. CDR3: CAKAGANNEKLFF. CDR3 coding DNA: TGTGCTAAAGCCGGGGCCAATAATGAAAAACTGTTTTTT.

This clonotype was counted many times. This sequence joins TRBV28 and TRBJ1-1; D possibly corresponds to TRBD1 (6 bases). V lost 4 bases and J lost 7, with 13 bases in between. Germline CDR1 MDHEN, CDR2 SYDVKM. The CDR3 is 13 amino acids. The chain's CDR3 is CASSSSTGLEAFF. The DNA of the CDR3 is TGTGCCAGCAGTTCCTCTACAGGGCTTGAAGCTTTCTTT.

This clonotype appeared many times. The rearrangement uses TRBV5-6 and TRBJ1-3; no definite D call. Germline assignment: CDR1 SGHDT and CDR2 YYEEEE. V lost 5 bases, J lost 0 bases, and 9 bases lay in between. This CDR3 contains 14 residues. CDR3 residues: CASRSKSSGNTIYF. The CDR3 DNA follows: TGTGCCAGCAGATCAAAGAGCTCTGGAAACACCATATATTTT.

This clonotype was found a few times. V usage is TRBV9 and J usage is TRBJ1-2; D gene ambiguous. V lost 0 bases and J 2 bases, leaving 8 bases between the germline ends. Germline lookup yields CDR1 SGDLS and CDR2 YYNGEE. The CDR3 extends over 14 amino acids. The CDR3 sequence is CASSVAEINYGYTF. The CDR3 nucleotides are TGTGCCAGCAGCGTAGCTGAAATCAACTATGGCTACACCTTC.

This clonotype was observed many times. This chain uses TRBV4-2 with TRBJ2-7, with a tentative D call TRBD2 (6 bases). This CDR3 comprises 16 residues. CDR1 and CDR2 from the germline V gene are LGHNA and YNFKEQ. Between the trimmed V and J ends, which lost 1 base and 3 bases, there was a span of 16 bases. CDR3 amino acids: CASSQAARGLLYEQYF. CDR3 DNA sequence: TGTGCCAGCAGCCAAGCTGCCCGGGGGTTACTCTACGAGCAGTACTTC.